This passage covers 18 T cell receptor beta chains from one sample sequenced in a study of T-cell memory formation after mild COVID-19. TCRdb passed the 5' RACE reads through MiXCR, listing each CDR3 protein once. The table includes a few hundred thousand distinct CDR3 sequences, 20% to 25% detected once. Sequencing input: PBMCs or a T cell subset sorted from them (not recorded which). These receptors originate from a man between 18 and 29 years old who had mild COVID-19 (a few samples of this study predate the infection). Cell type and time point are not known.

This clonotype has just a few counts. The genes are TRBV12-3 or TRBV12-4 and TRBJ2-1; 9 bases line up with TRBD2. After removal of 6 bases from V and 4 bases from J, the junction contained 10 bases not matched to a gene. The CDR3 sequence is 16 residues long. The CDR3, as DNA: TGTGCCAGCAGACCACTTAGCGGGGGCGCTTACAATGAGCAGTTCTTC. Residues: CASRPLSGGAYNEQFF.

The sample holds many counts of this clonotype. The chain joins TRBV7-2 to TRBJ2-1; D gene uncertain. V was clipped by 1 base and J by 7 bases, with 8 bases between them. The germline V gene encodes CDR1 SGHTA and CDR2 FQGNSA. The CDR3 length is 13 residues. The DNA of the CDR3 is TGTGCCAGCAGCTTAGAGGCGGAAAATGAGCAGTTCTTC. It codes for CASSLEAENEQFF.

This clonotype occurred a few times. The chain has TRBV6-2 or TRBV6-3 and TRBJ2-1, with D uncertain. Germline-derived CDR1 and CDR2 are MNHEY and SVGEGT. This CDR3 has 15 amino acids. V lost 6 bases and J 4 bases, leaving 16 bases between the germline ends. For the CDR3, the DNA is TGTGCCAGCAGACCCCGGGTGGGTGCTTACAATGAGCAGTTCTTC. Amino acid sequence: CASRPRVGAYNEQFF.

The genes are TRBV4-3 and TRBJ2-7; TRBD2 matches at 7 bases. The CDR3 consists of 14 residues. V shed 2 bases and J 7 bases; nucleotides not matched to a gene: 8. Germline V gene lookup returns CDR1 LGHNA and CDR2 YSLEER. The CDR3 sequence is CASSQRGLSEEQYF. Here the CDR3 DNA reads TGCGCCAGCAGCCAAAGGGGACTATCCGAGGAGCAGTACTTC.

This sequence joins TRBV29-1 and TRBJ2-2, with D tentatively TRBD1 (5 bases). V was clipped by 7 bases and J by 1 base, with 13 bases between them. CDR3 length: 14 residues. Germline V gene lookup returns CDR1 SQVTM and CDR2 ANQGSEA. CDR3: CSARDSGNTGELFF. CDR3 coding DNA: TGCAGCGCTCGCGACAGTGGGAACACCGGGGAGCTGTTTTTT.

This clonotype was detected only a few times. The rearrangement uses TRBV4-3 and TRBJ2-1; tentative D call: TRBD2 (6 bases). The CDR3 sequence is 17 residues long. Per germline, CDR1 LGHNA and CDR2 YSLEER. Deletions cut 4 bases from V and 3 bases from J, with 19 bases between. DNA for the CDR3: TGCGCCAGCAGCCGCGCGAAACCGGGACTTTACTACAATGAGCAGTTCTTC. This sequence encodes CASSRAKPGLYYNEQFF.

Only a few counts were recorded for this clonotype. The chain carries TRBV10-2 and TRBJ2-7; D is ambiguous. CDR3 size: 15 residues. With 2 bases removed from V and 4 bases from J, the gap between germline ends came to 15 bases. The V gene's germline CDR1 is WSHSY and CDR2 SAAADI. The CDR3 loop is CASSEDAWSEYEQYF. The CDR3 bases are TGCGCCAGCAGTGAGGACGCATGGAGCGAATACGAGCAGTACTTC.

V usage is TRBV29-1 and J usage is TRBJ1-3; TRBD1 agrees at 9 bases. V lost 6 bases and J lost 0; bases outside the gene matches: 9. This CDR3 has 16 residues. Germline V gene data show CDR1 as SQVTM and CDR2 as ANQGSEA. The CDR3 nucleotides read TGCAGCGTGCTTCCGGGACAGGGTGACTCTGGAAACACCATATATTTT. It codes for CSVLPGQGDSGNTIYF.

A few counts support this clonotype. This chain links TRBV4-1 with TRBJ1-5; D is unresolved. Germline CDR1 MGHRA, CDR2 YSYEKL. V was pared by 4 bases and J by 7 bases, with 11 bases between. CDR3 length: 13 residues. CDR3 protein: CASSRAIEQPQHF. The CDR3 DNA reads TGCGCCAGCAGCCGAGCAATCGAACAGCCCCAGCATTTT.

V usage is TRBV6-2 or TRBV6-3 and J usage is TRBJ1-2; D remains ambiguous. V was cut by 2 bases and J by 3 bases, with 19 bases left in between. The CDR3 sequence is 17 residues long. From germline, CDR1 is MNHEY and CDR2 SVGEGT. This chain's CDR3 is CASSYPRSFAVYYGYTF. The CDR3 region has the DNA TGTGCCAGCAGTTACCCCAGGAGTTTCGCCGTTTACTATGGCTACACCTTC.

This clonotype has just a few counts. The chain recombines TRBV3-1 with TRBJ1-4, with D perhaps TRBD1 (5 bases). Trimming took off 0 bases at V and 12 bases at J, with 14 bases between the two ends. The length of the CDR3 is 14 residues. Per the germline V gene, CDR1 is LGHDT and CDR2 is YNNKEL (reference sequence). The CDR3 spells CASSQEGRGRQLFF. The CDR3 coding sequence is TGTGCCAGCAGCCAAGAGGGACGGGGACGACAACTGTTTTTT. Supplemented by reference TRBV3-1 and TRBJ1-4, the full variable domain reads DTAVSQTPKYLVTQMGNDKSIKCEQNLGHDTMYWYKQDSKKFLKIMFSYNNKELIINETVPNRFSPKSPDKAHLNLHINSLELGDSAVYFCASSQEGRGRQLFFGSGTQLSVL.

The chain carries TRBV20-1 and TRBJ1-6; no reliable D call. Germline lookup yields CDR1 DFQATT and CDR2 SNEGSKA (reference sequence). The CDR3 contains 14 residues. Deletions cut 3 bases from V and 10 bases from J, with 16 bases between. The CDR3 DNA reads as TGCAGTGCTAGTTCTGATCGCGGGGAGTCACCCCTCCACTTT. Its translation: CSASSDRGESPLHF.

The chain couples TRBV11-3 to TRBJ2-7, with D perhaps assigned TRBD1 or TRBD2 (5 bases each). The CDR3 extends over 14 amino acids. The V gene's germline CDR1 is SGHNT and CDR2 YENEEA. V lost 5 bases and J 2 bases, leaving 13 bases between the germline ends. The CDR3 nucleotides are TGTGCCAGCAGCATCGGGTGGGGGACCTACGAGCAGTACTTC. Residues: CASSIGWGTYEQYF.

This clonotype appeared a few times. The chain employs TRBV18 and TRBJ1-1, with a possible D match to TRBD1 (5 bases). Trimming shortened V by 0 bases and J by 7 bases, and 15 bases separated the two germline ends. Per germline, CDR1 KGHSH and CDR2 LQKENI. The CDR3 covers 15 residues. CDR3 sequence reads: CASSPPAREEGEAFF. The CDR3 DNA reads as TGTGCCAGCTCACCACCGGCCAGGGAAGAGGGTGAAGCTTTCTTT.

This clonotype was counted between two and nine times. The chain couples TRBV5-8 to TRBJ2-7; tentative D call: TRBD2 (6 bases). CDR1 is SGHTS, CDR2 YDEGEE, per germline. V lost 7 bases to trimming and J lost 6 bases, with 20 bases between them. This CDR3 region has 14 residues. CDR3 protein: CASHTRDSYGEQYV. The CDR3 nucleotides read TGTGCCAGCCATACTCGGGACTCCTACGGCGAGCAGTACGTC.

V usage is TRBV7-2 and J usage is TRBJ2-2; 16 nucleotides match TRBD2. After removal of 3 bases from V and 4 bases from J, the junction contained 2 bases not matched to a gene. Germline values: CDR1 SGHTA, CDR2 FQGNSA. This CDR3 region has 17 residues. Here the CDR3 reads CASSFGTSGGATGELFF. In DNA, the CDR3 is TGTGCCAGCAGCTTCGGGACTAGCGGGGGGGCCACCGGGGAGCTGTTTTTT.

This clonotype was recorded at least ten times. The chain has TRBV5-1 and TRBJ2-7; D may be TRBD1 or TRBD2 (5 bases each). The CDR3 runs 13 residues. Deletions cut 4 bases from V and 3 bases from J, with 11 bases between. Germline V gives CDR1 SGHRS, CDR2 YFSETQ. CDR3 amino acids: CASSLWGNYEQYF. CDR3 bases: TGCGCCAGCAGCCTCTGGGGGAACTACGAGCAGTACTTC.

This clonotype was observed a few times. The chain uses TRBV7-4 and TRBJ2-7; 11 nucleotides match TRBD2. The CDR3 extends over 17 amino acids. Germline V lookup: CDR1 SGHVT, CDR2 SQSDAQ. Losses at the gene ends were 3 bases for V and 3 bases for J; bases not matched to a gene: 10. CDR3 bases: TGTGCCAGCAGCTTCCCCCTAGCGGGGGGACGAGTCTACGAGCAGTACTTC. This encodes CASSFPLAGGRVYEQYF. The whole variable domain, filled in from reference TRBV7-4 and TRBJ2-7, reads GAGVSQSPRYKVAKRGRDVALRCDSISGHVTLYWYRQTLGQGSEVLTYSQSDAQRDKSGRPSGRFSAERPERSVSTLKIQRTEQGDSAVYLCASSFPLAGGRVYEQYFGPGTRLTVT.